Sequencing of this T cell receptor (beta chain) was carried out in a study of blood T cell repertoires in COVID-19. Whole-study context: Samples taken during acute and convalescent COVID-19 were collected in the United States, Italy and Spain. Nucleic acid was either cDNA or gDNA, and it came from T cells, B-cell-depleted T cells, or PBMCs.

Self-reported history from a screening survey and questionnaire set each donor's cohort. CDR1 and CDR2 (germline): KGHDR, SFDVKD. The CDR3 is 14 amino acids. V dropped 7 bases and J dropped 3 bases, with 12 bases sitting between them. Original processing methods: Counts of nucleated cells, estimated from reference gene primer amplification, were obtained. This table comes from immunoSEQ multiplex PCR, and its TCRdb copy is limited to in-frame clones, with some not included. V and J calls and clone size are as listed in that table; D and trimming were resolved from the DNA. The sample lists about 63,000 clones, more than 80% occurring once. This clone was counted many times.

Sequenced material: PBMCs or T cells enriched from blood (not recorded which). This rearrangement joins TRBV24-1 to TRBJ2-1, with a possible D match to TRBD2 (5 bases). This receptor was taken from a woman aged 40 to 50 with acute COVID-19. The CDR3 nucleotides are TGTGCCACCAGGGCTCGGGAAAACTACAATGAGCAGTTCTTC. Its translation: CATRARENYNEQFF.